This TCR beta chain was captured in a study of T-cell memory formation after mild COVID-19. The V segment lost 4 bases and the J segment 6 bases; nucleotides outside the gene matches: 2. The CDR3 runs to 14 residues. CDR1 is SGHTA, CDR2 FQGNSA, per germline. After 5'RACE with constant-segment primers, TCR alpha and TCR beta cDNA libraries carrying sample barcodes and UMIs were obtained. TCRdb reprocessed the 5' RACE reads via MiXCR and lists one record per CDR3 protein. Of 300,000 to 350,000 distinct CDR3 sequences detected, about an eighth appear once; the ten largest clones hold about a fifth. A word on this clonotype: The target antigen is unknown.

Study-level findings and limits: Clones contracting across day 15 to 85 had a balanced CD4/CD8 profile; later expanding clones leaned CD4+. Mainly in CM and EM were contracting CD4+ clones; CD8+ were in EMRA.

The chain links TRBV7-2 to TRBJ2-3; 12 bases are shared with TRBD2. This TCR was recovered from a man aged 18 to 30 who had mild COVID-19 (a few samples of this study predate the infection). Cell type and time point are not known. Material: PBMCs or a T cell subset sorted from them (not recorded which). The CDR3 nucleotides read TGTGCCAGCAGCTCCGGACTAGCGGGGGATACGCAGTATTTT. Amino acids: CASSSGLAGDTQYF. Full variable domain (outside the CDR3, taken from reference TRBV7-2 and TRBJ2-3): GAGVSQSPSNKVTEKGKDVELRCDPISGHTALYWYRQSLGQGLEFLIYFQGNSAPDKSGLPSDRFSAERTGGSVSTLTIQRTQQEDSAVYLCASSSGLAGDTQYFGPGTRLTVL.